What follows are 24 T cell receptor beta chains derived from one specimen sequenced in a study of identical twins listed by TCRdb under 2016. Library method: 5' RACE. The data were produced on an Illumina HiSeq 2000. TCRdb reran the public reads through fastp at Q25 and MiXCR, keeping productive beta chains. All rows with the same CDR3 protein become a single entry with the most common DNA and genes. The sample contains 470,000 or so distinct CDR3 sequences, approximately 24% of them found a single time. The ten largest clonotypes hold just under 3% of the sample. In addition, the sample was reused for a study of T cells expressing NK-cell markers.

Sequences were obtained from CD4+ T cells sorted from blood. These receptors came from a woman between 18 and 29 years old in good health.

The chain has TRBV30 and TRBJ2-1, with TRBD1 as a possible D gene (6 bases). Germline V CDR1 and CDR2: GTSNPN, SVGIG (reference sequence). Deletions cut 5 bases from V and 10 bases from J, with 18 bases between. The length of the CDR3 is 13 residues. In nucleotides, the CDR3 is TGTGCCTGGGAAGACCTCAGGGGTCCAGAGCAGTTCTTC. It encodes CAWEDLRGPEQFF.

This clonotype was detected only a few times. The chain is built from TRBV5-1 and TRBJ2-5; D is uncertain. The CDR3 spans 12 residues. Germline V gives CDR1 SGHRS, CDR2 YFSETQ. V shed 3 bases and J shed 10 bases, with 13 bases lying between them. As DNA, the CDR3 is TGCGCCAGCAGCTGGCCGGTCGGTGTCCAGTACTTC. Its protein product is CASSWPVGVQYF.

This clonotype showed up just a few times. The CDR3 DNA sequence: TGTGCCAGCACACTAGGCCGGTTCGGCGAGCAGTACTTC. This encodes CASTLGRFGEQYF. V gene TRBV12-3 or TRBV12-4 combines with J gene TRBJ2-7; possible D gene TRBD2, 5 bases. The CDR3 runs 13 residues. V was pared by 7 bases and J by 6 bases, with 16 bases between.

This clonotype was observed a few times. The gene calls are TRBV6-2 or TRBV6-3 and TRBJ2-2; the D gene is possibly TRBD2 (5 bases). The CDR3 consists of 12 residues. CDR1 is MNHEY, CDR2 SVGEGT, per germline. Trimming pared 8 bases from V and 5 bases from J, leaving 9 bases between. The CDR3 reads CASDRGTGELFF. CDR3 DNA sequence: TGTGCCAGCGACCGAGGGACCGGGGAGCTGTTTTTT.

This clonotype was found a few times. The chain joins TRBV20-1 to TRBJ2-3; D not certain. Looked up from germline, CDR1 is DFQATT and CDR2 is SNEGSKA (reference sequence). The CDR3 is 11 amino acids. V lost 4 bases, J lost 5 bases, and 7 bases lay in between. CDR3 DNA: TGCAGTGCTATAGATAGAGATACGCAGTATTTT. Translation: CSAIDRDTQYF.

Comments on this clonotype: One end of the junction fails to match germline, which may point to a read error. The genes are TRBV7-7 and TRBJ2-2, with no clear D. The CDR3 has 12 amino acids. Germline V gene sequence: CDR1 SSHAT, CDR2 FNYEAQ (reference sequence). The CDR3 is CASNHGSGELFF. For the CDR3, the DNA is TGTGCTAGCAACCATGGGTCCGGGGAGCTGTTTTTT.

The table lists this clonotype with many counts. The V and J genes are TRBV7-9 and TRBJ1-1, with D tentatively TRBD1 (5 bases). The CDR3 runs to 11 residues. From germline, CDR1 is SEHNR and CDR2 FQNEAQ (reference sequence). Trimming pared 5 bases from V and 5 bases from J, leaving 6 bases between. The CDR3: CASSQGTEAFF. The CDR3 DNA is TGTGCCAGCAGCCAGGGTACTGAAGCTTTCTTT.

V and J are TRBV10-3 and TRBJ2-7; 7 bases are a match to TRBD2. J was trimmed by 4 bases and V by 9 bases; bases with no gene match: 6. Germline CDR1 and CDR2: ENHRY and SYGVKD. CDR3 size: 12 residues. CDR3 bases: TGTGCCATTAGGGCCGGGGGGTACGAGCAGTACTTC. Protein product: CAIRAGGYEQYF.

There are a few counts of this clonotype. The V gene is TRBV5-1, the J gene TRBJ1-2; 8 bases fit TRBD1. CDR1 and CDR2 from the germline V gene are SGHRS and YFSETQ. The CDR3 consists of 14 residues. V lost 4 bases, J lost 4 bases, and 6 bases stayed unmatched. The CDR3 coding sequence is TGCGCCAGCAGCACCGGGACAGGAGGCTATGGCTACACCTTC. It yields the protein CASSTGTGGYGYTF. The variable domain in full, with the rest retrieved from reference TRBV5-1 and TRBJ1-2, is KAGVTQTPRYLIKTRGQQVTLSCSPISGHRSVSWYQQTPGQGLQFLFEYFSETQRNKGNFPGRFSGRQFSNSRSEMNVSTLELGDSALYLCASSTGTGGYGYTFGSGTRLTVV.

In its sample, this clonotype was seen a few times. The chain is built from TRBV12-5 and TRBJ2-5, with D perhaps matching TRBD2 (6 bases). Germline loops: CDR1 LGHNT, CDR2 FRNRAP. Trimming took 3 bases from V and 1 from J, leaving 18 bases between them. The length of the CDR3 is 17 residues. CDR3 in DNA: TGTGCTAGTGGTTTTATGCGGACTAACACCCTCCAAGAGACCCAGTACTTC. This gives the protein CASGFMRTNTLQETQYF.

In this sample, this clonotype turned up a few times. This chain links TRBV11-2 with TRBJ2-2, with no clear D. V was clipped by 5 bases and J by 5 bases, with 9 bases between them. Looked up from germline, CDR1 is SGHAT and CDR2 is FQNNGV. The CDR3 spans 13 residues. CDR3 region: CASSPNWTGELFF. The CDR3 DNA is TGTGCCAGCAGCCCCAACTGGACCGGGGAGCTGTTTTTT.

J is TRBJ2-5 and V is TRBV7-9; TRBD2 agrees at 7 bases. V lost 0 bases, J lost 1 base, and 5 bases stayed unmatched. CDR1 is SEHNR, CDR2 FQNEAQ, per germline (reference sequence). The CDR3 is 16 amino acids. CDR3 bases: TGTGCCAGCAGCTTAGCGGTGGGACTATCCCAAGAGACCCAGTACTTC. Protein sequence: CASSLAVGLSQETQYF.

This clonotype turned up a few times. The CDR3 region is CASSLMGTGFTDTQYF. The CDR3 DNA reads as TGTGCCAGCAGCCTCATGGGGACAGGGTTCACAGATACGCAGTATTTT. The gene calls are TRBV7-9 and TRBJ2-3; TRBD1 agrees at 9 bases. Per the germline V gene, CDR1 is SEHNR and CDR2 is FQNEAQ (reference sequence). The CDR3 consists of 16 residues. Trimming took 5 bases from V and 2 from J; bases not matched to a gene: 8.

This clonotype has only a few counts. This chain uses TRBV29-1 with TRBJ2-1, with 9 bases matching TRBD2. The CDR3 sequence is 15 residues long. V dropped 0 bases and J dropped 3; count of bases not matched to a gene: 3. Germline-derived CDR1 and CDR2 are SQVTM and ANQGSEA. CDR3 sequence (DNA): TGCAGCGTTGAAGACGGCGGGGGGGTCTACAATGAGCAGTTCTTC. It specifies CSVEDGGGVYNEQFF.

The V and J genes are TRBV6-2 or TRBV6-3 and TRBJ2-7; 9 nucleotides match TRBD1. The CDR3 extends over 18 amino acids. The J segment lost 3 bases and the V segment lost 2 bases, leaving 14 bases of the junction unmatched. In germline, CDR1 is MNHEY, CDR2 SVGEGT. The CDR3 DNA is TGTGCCAGCAGTTACGGGACAGGGCGGAGGATGGGACGCTACGAGCAGTACTTC. This gives the protein CASSYGTGRRMGRYEQYF.

This clonotype showed up just a few times. This rearrangement joins TRBV5-1 to TRBJ2-5, with D perhaps matching TRBD2 (5 bases). Germline values: CDR1 SGHRS, CDR2 YFSETQ. Trimming removed 4 bases at V and 5 bases at J, with 12 bases between. The CDR3 length is 13 residues. The CDR3 region has the DNA TGCGCCAGCAGCGGACTCGGGTGGGAGACCCAGTACTTC. Protein: CASSGLGWETQYF.

V gene TRBV5-1 combines with J gene TRBJ2-1; 8 bases are shared with TRBD1. Germline trimming cut 4 bases from V and 5 bases from J; bases unmatched to any gene: 8. Germline V gene lookup returns CDR1 SGHRS and CDR2 YFSETQ. The length of the CDR3 is 15 residues. This chain's CDR3 is CASSRTGPLNNEQFF. The CDR3, as DNA: TGCGCCAGCAGCAGGACAGGGCCTTTGAACAATGAGCAGTTCTTC.

This clonotype came up a few times. V usage is TRBV7-8 and J usage is TRBJ2-7; D might be TRBD2 (6 bases). This CDR3 region has 15 residues. CDR1 and CDR2 (germline): SGHVS, FQNEAQ. Trimming pared 5 bases from V and 7 bases from J, leaving 21 bases between. The CDR3 region has the DNA TGTGCCAGCAGCGTCCGTGGTAGCGGCCTTTTTGAGCAGTACTTC. Amino acid sequence: CASSVRGSGLFEQYF.

This clonotype occurred a few times. The V and J genes are TRBV5-1 and TRBJ2-1; 13 bases agree with TRBD2. The CDR3 loop spans 16 amino acids. Germline values: CDR1 SGHRS, CDR2 YFSETQ. V trimming: 10 bases; J trimming: 0 bases; junction bases outside the gene matches: 7. The CDR3, as DNA: TGCGCCTCCACGGGACTAGCGGGGAGCTCCTACAATGAGCAGTTCTTC. The encoded protein is CASTGLAGSSYNEQFF. Drawing the rest from reference TRBV5-1 and TRBJ2-1, the complete variable domain is KAGVTQTPRYLIKTRGQQVTLSCSPISGHRSVSWYQQTPGQGLQFLFEYFSETQRNKGNFPGRFSGRQFSNSRSEMNVSTLELGDSALYLCASTGLAGSSYNEQFFGPGTRLTVL.

This clonotype was seen a few times. This chain connects TRBV10-3 to TRBJ2-7; tentative D call: TRBD2 (5 bases). Germline CDR1 reads ENHRY; CDR2 reads SYGVKD. The CDR3 spans 11 residues. Trimming took 10 bases from V and 6 from J, leaving 13 bases between them. The CDR3 spells CATTSGIEQYF. Written as DNA, the CDR3 is TGTGCCACAACATCGGGGATCGAGCAGTACTTC.

This clonotype was recorded a few times. The gene calls are TRBV6-2 or TRBV6-3 and TRBJ2-1, with D perhaps matching TRBD2 (5 bases). The V gene's germline CDR1 is MNHEY and CDR2 SVGEGT. The V and J ends lost 2 bases and 7 bases respectively, with 15 bases between them. The CDR3 totals 15 residues. The DNA of the CDR3 is TGTGCCAGCAGTTACGCGGGCCCTCCCGGAAATGAGCAGTTCTTC. This translates into CASSYAGPPGNEQFF.

In this sample, this clonotype turned up a few times. The chain has TRBV12-3 or TRBV12-4 and TRBJ1-5; no clear D. Trimming stripped 2 bases from V and 7 bases from J, with 12 bases between. The CDR3 sequence is 14 residues long. This CDR3 is CASSLRQPPQPQHF. CDR3 sequence (DNA): TGTGCCAGCAGTTTAAGGCAACCTCCCCAGCCCCAGCATTTT.

This clonotype was found a few times. The rearrangement links TRBV12-3 or TRBV12-4 to TRBJ1-5; tentative D call: TRBD1 (6 bases). Trimming stripped 3 bases from V and 3 bases from J, with 18 bases between. The length of the CDR3 is 17 residues. The CDR3 DNA follows: TGTGCCAGCAGTTTGTGGGGCGGGGGCTGGGACAATCAGCCCCAGCATTTT. Encoded protein: CASSLWGGGWDNQPQHF.

A single count supports this clonotype. J is TRBJ2-7 and V is TRBV5-1; 10 nucleotides line up with TRBD1. The CDR3 runs 14 residues. V trimming: 0 bases; J trimming: 5 bases; junction bases outside the gene matches: 2. CDR1 and CDR2 (germline): SGHRS, YFSETQ. The CDR3 spells CASSLGQGADEQYF. The CDR3 DNA is TGCGCCAGCAGCTTGGGACAGGGGGCGGACGAGCAGTACTTC.